Below, 13 T cell receptor beta chains from the same sample are listed, as sequenced in a study of beta chain features in type 1 diabetes (dated by TCRdb to between 2017 and 2018). Library generation was performed with the immunoSEQ multiplex PCR assay. The High Capacity cDNA Reverse Transcription Kit was used to reverse transcribe all of the isolated RNA, meaning that expressed TCRB transcripts were what got sequenced. Sourced from immuneACCESS, this table was stored by TCRdb with only in-frame sequences that have V and J called. A share of the clones is absent; for the studies checked, an unresolved V gene accounts for under half, and the remainder has no known explanation. Here the sample has about 360,000 clones; roughly 12% occur a single time. The ten largest clones capture 0.017% of the sample. The sequenced material came from naive CD4+ T cells from blood. Interpreted using the paper, the cell subset or site label stands for: true naive CD4+ T cells. The receptors shown here come from a man between 18 and 29 years old in good health.

The CDR3 DNA follows: TGCGCCAGCAGCCAAGAGTCCGGGTCGGGGTACACCTTC. This codes for CASSQESGSGYTF. J is TRBJ1-2 and V is TRBV4-3; D gene ambiguous. Trimming removed 0 bases from V and 11 bases from J, with 13 bases in between. CDR1 is LGHNA and CDR2 is YSLEER in the germline V gene. This CDR3 contains 13 residues.

The chain has TRBV4-1 and TRBJ2-3; TRBD2 matches 9 bases. Germline CDR1 reads MGHRA; CDR2 reads YSYEKL. V gave up 4 bases and J gave up 5 bases; unmatched junction bases: 7. This CDR3 is 15 amino acids long. The CDR3 is CASSLGVAGEDTQYF. In DNA, the CDR3 is TGCGCCAGCAGCCTCGGGGTAGCGGGAGAAGATACGCAGTATTTT.

J is TRBJ1-2 and V is TRBV28; D gene uncertain. CDR3 length equals 12 residues. V was shortened by 5 bases and J by 4 bases, with 8 bases between the two germline ends. CDR1 is MDHEN, CDR2 SYDVKM, per germline. In DNA form, the CDR3 reads TGTGCCAGCAGTCTCAACAGCTATGGCTACACCTTC. It encodes CASSLNSYGYTF.

A note on this clone: The sample carries other DNA sequences with the same CDR3. V is TRBV18 and J is TRBJ2-5, with 8 positions matching TRBD2. This CDR3 spans 14 amino acids. Trimming at V came to 2 bases and at J to 4 bases, leaving 3 bases not matched to a gene. Germline V gene data show CDR1 as KGHSH and CDR2 as LQKENI. The chain's CDR3 is CASSPSGGGETQYF. For the CDR3, the DNA is TGTGCCAGCTCACCAAGCGGGGGTGGAGAGACCCAGTACTTC.

The CDR3 here is CASRGQGNTEAFF. DNA of the CDR3: TGTGCCAGCCGAGGACAGGGTAACACTGAAGCTTTCTTT. V gene TRBV18 combines with J gene TRBJ1-1; 8 nucleotides match TRBD1. The CDR3 contains 13 residues. The V gene's germline CDR1 is KGHSH and CDR2 LQKENI. V trimming: 8 bases; J trimming: 2 bases; junction bases outside the gene matches: 4.

This clone showed up just a few times. The germline gene is not matched at one end of the junction; a read error may be the cause. The chain has TRBV4-3 and TRBJ1-1; D ambiguous. The CDR3 totals 13 residues. Germline loops: CDR1 LGHNA, CDR2 YSLEER. CDR3 amino acids: CASSQEVEEGSQF. The CDR3 DNA sequence: TGCGCCAGCAGCCAGGAAGTCGAAGAGGGATCCCAATTT.

The genes are TRBV7-2 and TRBJ2-5, with D perhaps TRBD2 (6 bases). CDR3 length: 16 amino acids. V was pared by 3 bases and J by 5 bases, with 19 bases between. Germline CDR1 reads SGHTA; CDR2 reads FQGNSA. CDR3 amino acids: CASSFSIGAGRETQYF. CDR3 nucleotide sequence: TGTGCCAGCAGCTTCTCAATTGGAGCGGGTCGTGAGACCCAGTACTTC.

This clone has just a few counts. This chain links TRBV5-4 with TRBJ2-5; 13 bases fit TRBD2. This CDR3 is 16 amino acids long. The germline V gene has CDR1 SGHNT and CDR2 YYREEE (reference sequence). J lost 5 bases, V lost 1 base, and 5 bases had no gene match. For the CDR3, the DNA is TGTGCCAGCAGCTTGACTAGCGGGGGGGCCGGGGAGACCCAGTACTTC. This translates into CASSLTSGGAGETQYF.

The chain joins TRBV18 to TRBJ2-3; 9 bases are a match to TRBD1. Germline CDR1 reads KGHSH; CDR2 reads LQKENI. V lost 2 bases to trimming and J lost 4 bases; unmatched junction nucleotides: 7. The CDR3 has 16 residues. DNA of the CDR3: TGTGCCAGCTCACCAACTGGGACAGGGTCCGCAGATACGCAGTATTTT. This translates into CASSPTGTGSADTQYF.

There are a few counts of this clone. The chain uses TRBV19 and TRBJ2-7, with 9 bases aligning to TRBD2. The germline V gene encodes CDR1 LNHDA and CDR2 SQIVND (reference sequence). V was pared by 10 bases and J by 6 bases, with 16 bases of the junction left unmatched. The CDR3 spans 15 residues. The CDR3 bases are TGTGCCACCTCAGAGGGGCTAGCGGGATTCAGCGAGCAGTACTTC. This codes for CATSEGLAGFSEQYF.

In this sample, this clone turned up a few times. The chain links TRBV6-1 to TRBJ1-1; no firm D call. V gave up 3 bases and J gave up 7 bases, with 15 bases separating them. Germline CDR1 and CDR2: MNHNS and SASEGT. This CDR3 has 14 amino acids. CDR3 nucleotide sequence: TGTGCCAGCAGTGAGGCCATCGGGATGGGTGAAGCTTTCTTT. It specifies CASSEAIGMGEAFF.

V gene TRBV4-3 combines with J gene TRBJ2-3; TRBD2 might be the D (5 bases). Germline CDR1 and CDR2: LGHNA and YSLEER. Trimming stripped 3 bases from V and 5 bases from J, with 15 bases between. This CDR3 is 15 amino acids long. Here the CDR3 reads CASSQTMGLEDTQYF. The CDR3 DNA follows: TGCGCCAGCAGCCAGACTATGGGGTTAGAAGATACGCAGTATTTT.

The J gene is TRBJ2-7, the V gene TRBV7-2, with 10 bases identical to TRBD2. CDR3 size: 15 residues. V shed 5 bases, J shed 2 bases, and the junction held 6 bases outside the gene matches. CDR1 is SGHTA, CDR2 FQGNSA, per germline. The DNA of the CDR3 is TGTGCCAGCAGCACGGGACTAGCGCGAACCTACGAGCAGTACTTC. The encoded protein is CASSTGLARTYEQYF.